A selection of T cell receptor beta chains follows, all from one sample in a study of T cell repertoires in cytomegalovirus infection. TCRdb analysed the reads with MiXCR anew, one entry per CDR3 protein. The sample yields around 70,000 distinct CDR3 sequences, under 5% seen once. The sequencing sample was made of PBMCs. The source of these receptors is a human donor in good health (CMV status not recorded). Some clones in this sample may be carry-over from other donors' samples. Both conserved end residues are part of each CDR3. D genes are given only for firm matches. Where a row states a size, it is once, few, many or the class of an expanded clone; other rows omit it.

D	length	V	size	J	DNA	CDR3
TRBD1	13	TRBV10-3	many	TRBJ2-7	TGTGCCATCAGTGACACAGGGGGCTACGAGCAGTACTTC	CAISDTGGYEQYF
.	14	TRBV20-1	many	TRBJ2-7	TGCAGTGCTACCCGGGACCTTGACCGTCACGAGCAGTACTTC	CSATRDLDRHEQYF
.	12	TRBV7-2	many	TRBJ1-2	TGTGCCAGCAGCTTAAGCAGCTATGGCTACACCTTC	CASSLSSYGYTF
TRBD2	18	TRBV12-3/TRBV12-4	many	TRBJ2-7	TGTGCCAGCAGTCTCTTGGGACTAGCGGGAGGAAGCTCCTACGAGCAGTACTTC	CASSLLGLAGGSSYEQYF
.	13	TRBV7-4	many	TRBJ1-6	TGTGCCAGCACCATGGGTAGTCTTTCACCCCTCCACTTT	CASTMGSLSPLHF
TRBD2	15	TRBV28	many	TRBJ2-7	TGTGCCAGCAGTTTACTAGCGGGAGGGACCTACGAGCAGTACTTC	CASSLLAGGTYEQYF
.	16	TRBV18	many	TRBJ1-3	TGTGCCAGCTCACCCCTCCTGGCAGCCTCTGGAAACACCATATATTTT	CASSPLLAASGNTIYF
TRBD2	16	TRBV7-3	many	TRBJ2-1	TGTGCCAGCAGCAAGACTAGCCTCCGATCCTACAATGAGCAGTTCTTC	CASSKTSLRSYNEQFF
.	15	TRBV7-2	many	TRBJ1-3	TGTGCCAGCAGCACGTGGACGGTCTCTGGAAACACCATATATTTT	CASSTWTVSGNTIYF
TRBD2	14	TRBV7-7	many	TRBJ2-1	TGTGCTAGCAGCTTGCGACTAGCGTCCCATGAGCAGTTCTTC	CASSLRLASHEQFF
.	13	TRBV7-2	many	TRBJ1-1	TGTGCCAGCAGCTTAAAGGCGGGGACTGAAGCTTTCTTT	CASSLKAGTEAFF
TRBD2	14	TRBV24-1	many	TRBJ2-1	TGTGCCACCAGAGGACTAGCGGGAGGAAGTGAGCAGTTCTTC	CATRGLAGGSEQFF
.	12	TRBV5-6	many	TRBJ2-3	TGTGCCAGCACCCGGACAGCAGATACGCAGTATTTT	CASTRTADTQYF
.	13	TRBV6-2/TRBV6-3	many	TRBJ2-2	TGTGCCAGCAGCCGACGAAATGCCGGGGAGCTGTTTTTT	CASSRRNAGELFF
.	14	TRBV6-6	many	TRBJ1-4	TGTGCCAGCTGGGATAGAGTGAGGAATGAAAAACTGTTTTTT	CASWDRVRNEKLFF
.	17	TRBV7-3	many	TRBJ2-3	TGTGCCAGCAGCGCAGGACTTGGAGACGCTAGCACAGATACGCAGTATTTT	CASSAGLGDASTDTQYF
.	15	TRBV7-6	many	TRBJ2-6	TGTGCCAGCAGCCAGAGGCGTTCTGGGGCCAACGTCCTGACTTTC	CASSQRRSGANVLTF
.	15	TRBV7-9	many	TRBJ2-6	TGTGCCAGCAGCTTAGTACAGGTTGGGGCCAACGTCCTGACTTTC	CASSLVQVGANVLTF
.	14	TRBV7-2	few	TRBJ2-7	TGTGCCAGCAGCTTCGTCGGGACGTATTACGAGCAGTACTTC	CASSFVGTYYEQYF
.	12	TRBV6-8	many	TRBJ1-1	TGTGCCAGCAGTGCACCACAGGGTGAAGCTTTCTTT	CASSAPQGEAFF
.	13	TRBV7-2	many	TRBJ2-7	TGTGCCAGCAGCTTAGTAAGCGGGTGGGAGCAGTACTTC	CASSLVSGWEQYF
TRBD1	15	TRBV12-3/TRBV12-4	many	TRBJ1-5	TGTGCCAGCAGTTTAGGGGACAGGGGCGATCAGCCCCAGCATTTT	CASSLGDRGDQPQHF
.	13	TRBV7-8	many	TRBJ1-5	TGTGCCAGCAGCTTTCATGGGGAACAGCCCCAGCATTTT	CASSFHGEQPQHF
.	14	TRBV27	many	TRBJ2-2	TGTGCCAGCAGCCTTCTACCGAACACCGGGGAGCTGTTTTTT	CASSLLPNTGELFF
.	14	TRBV7-2	many	TRBJ1-1	TGTGCCAGCAGCTTAGCCCAATCGAACACTGAAGCTTTCTTT	CASSLAQSNTEAFF
.	13	TRBV7-2	many	TRBJ1-1	TGTGCCAGCAGCTCCTGGACAGTCGCTGAAGCTTTCTTT	CASSSWTVAEAFF
TRBD2	15	TRBV9	many	TRBJ2-3	TGTGCCAGCACCTTTAGCGGGGGCCACACAGATACGCAGTATTTT	CASTFSGGHTDTQYF
.	14	TRBV20-1	many	TRBJ2-3	TGCAGTGCTAGAGAAACGGGACCCTTAGCCACGCAGTATTTT	CSARETGPLATQYF
.	14	TRBV7-2	many	TRBJ2-1	TGTGCCAGCAGCAACAGAGGTCGGATCAATGAGCAGTTCTTC	CASSNRGRINEQFF
TRBD1	16	TRBV7-3	many	TRBJ2-5	TGTGCCAGCAGCCCTACGACAGGGCAACCGAAAGAGACCCAGTACTTC	CASSPTTGQPKETQYF
.	16	TRBV7-2	many	TRBJ2-2	TGTGCCAGCAGCTTGGTAGGGGGAGGTTTTACCGGGGAGCTGTTTTTT	CASSLVGGGFTGELFF
.	15	TRBV6-5	many	TRBJ2-2	TGTGCCAGCACCATGGGGGGGCTAGGCACCGGGGAGCTGTTTTTT	CASTMGGLGTGELFF
.	15	TRBV4-3	many	TRBJ2-1	TGCGCCAGCAGCCAGGGGGGCGGGAGTATGAATGAGCAGTTCTTC	CASSQGGGSMNEQFF
.	14	TRBV28	few	TRBJ1-5	TGTGCCAGCAGTTATGGGACAAACGATCAGCCCCAGCATTTT	CASSYGTNDQPQHF
TRBD2	17	TRBV14	many	TRBJ2-1	TGTGCCAGCAGCCAAAGAACGCCTCGGGGGGGCTACAATGAGCAGTTCTTC	CASSQRTPRGGYNEQFF
.	18	TRBV2	many	TRBJ2-6	TGTGCCAGCAGTGACTTCACGATTAGGGGGTCTGGGGCCAACGTCCTGACTTTC	CASSDFTIRGSGANVLTF
.	17	TRBV18	many	TRBJ2-4	TGTGCCAGCTCACCACCCCTAGCGCTTCTAGCCAAAAACATTCAGTACTTC	CASSPPLALLAKNIQYF
.	13	TRBV14	many	TRBJ2-5	TGTGCCAGCAGCCAAGGGCGCCCAGAGACCCAGTACTTC	CASSQGRPETQYF
.	13	TRBV7-2	medium-sized	TRBJ1-5	TGTGCCAGCAGCTTTAGTACCCATCAGCCCCAGCATTTT	CASSFSTHQPQHF
.	14	TRBV19	many	TRBJ1-1	TGTGCCAGTACATACCCTCCCGGGAACACTGAAGCTTTCTTT	CASTYPPGNTEAFF
TRBD1	14	TRBV28	many	TRBJ1-2	TGTGCCAGCAGTACGACAGGGGGCAGTCTTGGCTACACCTTC	CASSTTGGSLGYTF
.	13	TRBV7-6	.	TRBJ2-7	TGTGCCAGCAGCTTACACGAAGCCTACGAGCAGTACTTC	CASSLHEAYEQYF
TRBD2	15	TRBV29-1	many	TRBJ2-1	TGCAGCGTTGAAGGGGCGGGAGAAACCTACAATGAGCAGTTCTTC	CSVEGAGETYNEQFF
TRBD1	14	TRBV5-1	many	TRBJ1-4	TGCGCCAGCAGTTATGGACAGGGGAATGAAAAACTGTTTTTT	CASSYGQGNEKLFF
.	15	TRBV5-6	few	TRBJ2-7	TGTGCCAGCAGCCCGGGGACCGCGTTCTCCTACGAGCAGTACTTC	CASSPGTAFSYEQYF
.	15	TRBV7-2	many	TRBJ1-5	TGTGCCAGCAGCTTATGGCCGGGGAGCAATCAGCCCCAGCATTTT	CASSLWPGSNQPQHF
.	13	TRBV7-2	many	TRBJ1-1	TGTGCCAGCAGCTTTGATGGGAACACTGAAGCTTTCTTT	CASSFDGNTEAFF
.	13	TRBV7-2	many	TRBJ2-7	TGTGCCAGCAGCTTACGACCCTCCTACGAGCAGTACTTC	CASSLRPSYEQYF
.	15	TRBV12-3/TRBV12-4	many	TRBJ1-5	TGTGCCAGCAGTTTAGGGCGGCCGGGCAATCAGCCCCAGCATTTT	CASSLGRPGNQPQHF
.	13	TRBV18	many	TRBJ1-1	TGTGCCAGCTCACAGGACAGCCACACTGAAGCTTTCTTT	CASSQDSHTEAFF
.	15	TRBV6-5	many	TRBJ1-5	TGTGCCAGCAGTTACTCAGGGGCCGTCAATCAGCCCCAGCATTTT	CASSYSGAVNQPQHF
.	12	TRBV7-9	many	TRBJ2-1	TGTGCCAGCAGCGGCAACTGGAATGAGCAGTTCTTC	CASSGNWNEQFF
TRBD1	13	TRBV7-9	many	TRBJ1-2	TGTGCCAGCAGCTCACAGGGGAACGACGGCTACACCTTC	CASSSQGNDGYTF
.	12	TRBV12-3/TRBV12-4	many	TRBJ1-4	TGTGCCAGCAGTTTCGACGACCAAAAACTGTTTTTT	CASSFDDQKLFF
TRBD2	15	TRBV6-1	many	TRBJ2-3	TGTGCCAGCGACGTAGCGGGAGGGCCTCCAGATACGCAGTATTTT	CASDVAGGPPDTQYF